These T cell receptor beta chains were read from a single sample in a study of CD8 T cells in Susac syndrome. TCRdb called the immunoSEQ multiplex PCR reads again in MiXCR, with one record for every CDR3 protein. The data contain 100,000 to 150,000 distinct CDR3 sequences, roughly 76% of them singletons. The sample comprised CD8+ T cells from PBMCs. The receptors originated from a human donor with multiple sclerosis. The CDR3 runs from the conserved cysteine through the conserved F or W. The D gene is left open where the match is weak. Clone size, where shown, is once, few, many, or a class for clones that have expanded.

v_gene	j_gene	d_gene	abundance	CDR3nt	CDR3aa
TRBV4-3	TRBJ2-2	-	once	TGCGCCAGCAGCCAAGACAGGGTCTGGACCGGGGAGCTGTTTTTT	CASSQDRVWTGELFF
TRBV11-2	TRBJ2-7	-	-	TGTGCCAGCAGCTTAGTTGGGGGGCCTGGCGAGCAGTACTTC	CASSLVGGPGEQYF
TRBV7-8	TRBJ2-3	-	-	TGTGCCAGCAGCTTAGAGGGGGTTCTCACAGATACGCAGTATTTT	CASSLEGVLTDTQYF
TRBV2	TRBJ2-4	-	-	TGTGCCAGCAGTTTTGGTGTGGATTCGGGGCGAAACATTCAGTACTTC	CASSFGVDSGRNIQYF
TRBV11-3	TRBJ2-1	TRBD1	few	TGTGCCAGCAGCTTAACGGGACAGCTGTACAATGAGCAGTTCTTC	CASSLTGQLYNEQFF
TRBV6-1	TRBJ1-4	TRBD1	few	TGTGCCACTTCCGGGACAGGGAATGAAAAACTGTTTTTT	CATSGTGNEKLFF
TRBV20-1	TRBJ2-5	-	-	TGCAGTGCTAGAGATTTTCGTGGAGACACCGCGTGGGAGACCCAGTACTTC	CSARDFRGDTAWETQYF
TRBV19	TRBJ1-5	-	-	TGTGCCAGTAGTATAGGTCCCTCACAGGGCCATCAGCCCCAGCATTTT	CASSIGPSQGHQPQHF
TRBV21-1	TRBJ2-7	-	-	TGTGCCAGCAGCTCCTCTACCGGGGCAGTCATCCTCGAGCAGTACTTC	CASSSSTGAVILEQYF
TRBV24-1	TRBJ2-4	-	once	TGTGCCACTTATCGCGACACGGACATGCAAAACATTCAGTACTTC	CATYRDTDMQNIQYF
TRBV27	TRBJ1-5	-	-	TGTGCCAGCAGTTTAGGGGGGCCGGGCAGCAATCAGCCCCAGCATTTT	CASSLGGPGSNQPQHF
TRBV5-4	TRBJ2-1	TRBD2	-	TGTGCCAGCAGTAGCGGGACGAATGAGCAGTTCTTC	CASSSGTNEQFF
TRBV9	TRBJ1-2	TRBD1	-	TGTGCCAGCAGCGTAGAACCCCAGGGGGCGGACTATGGCTACACCTTC	CASSVEPQGADYGYTF
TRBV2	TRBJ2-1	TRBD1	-	TGTGCCAGCAGGGGGACAGGAGCTTTCGGGGATGAGCAGTTCTTC	CASRGTGAFGDEQFF
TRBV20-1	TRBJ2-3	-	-	TGCAGTGCTAGAGATGCCCGAGCGGACACTAGCACAGATACGCAGTATTTT	CSARDARADTSTDTQYF
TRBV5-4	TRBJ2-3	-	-	TGTGCCAGCAGCTTGGTGGGGGGCCCCACAGATACGCAGTATTTT	CASSLVGGPTDTQYF
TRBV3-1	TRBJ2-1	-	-	TGTGCCAGCAGCCAAGATTCTGTCGGTTTCTACAATGAGCAGTTCTTC	CASSQDSVGFYNEQFF
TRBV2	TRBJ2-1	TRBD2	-	TGTGCCAGCAGTGAAGCCGGGGAGGGGCTCTACAATGAGCAGTTCTTC	CASSEAGEGLYNEQFF
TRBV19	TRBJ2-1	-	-	TGTGCCAGTAGTATCCAGGAAGATACACAGGGAAGCTCCTACAATGAGCAGTTCTTC	CASSIQEDTQGSSYNEQFF
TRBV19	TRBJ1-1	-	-	TGTGCCAGTTCATCTACAGTATCCACTGAAGCTTTCTTT	CASSSTVSTEAFF
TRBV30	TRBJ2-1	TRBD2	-	TGTGCCTGGACTAGCGGGAGCGTTGAGCAGTTCTTC	CAWTSGSVEQFF
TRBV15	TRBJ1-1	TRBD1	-	TGTGCCACCACCCTGACAGGGATGAACACTGAAGCTTTCTTT	CATTLTGMNTEAFF
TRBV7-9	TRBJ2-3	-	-	TGTGCCAGCAGCGGTGGCCCCGCTGTTTTT	CASSGGPAVF
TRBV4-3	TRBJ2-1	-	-	TGCGCCAGCAGCCAAGATAGGGGTGAGCAGTTCTTC	CASSQDRGEQFF
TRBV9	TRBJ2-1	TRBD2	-	TGTGCCAGCGGCCCGGCGGGGGGAGGCAATGAGCAGTTCTTC	CASGPAGGGNEQFF
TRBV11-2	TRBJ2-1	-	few	TGTGCCAGCAGCCCCCGCGCGGGGCCCGGCAATGAGCAGTTCTTC	CASSPRAGPGNEQFF
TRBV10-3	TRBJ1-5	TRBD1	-	TGTGCCATCAGTGAGAGGGGACAGAGCAATCAGCCCCAGCATTTT	CAISERGQSNQPQHF
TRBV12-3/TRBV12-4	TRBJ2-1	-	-	TGTGCCAGCAGAGACTCAAACTACAATGAGCAGTTCTTC	CASRDSNYNEQFF
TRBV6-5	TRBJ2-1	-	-	TGTGCCAGCAGTTACGGGTTTAGGTACAATGAGCAGTTCTTC	CASSYGFRYNEQFF
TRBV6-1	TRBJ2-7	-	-	TGTGCCAGCAGTACCGCGGAGGGGGTTGAGGAGCAGTACTTC	CASSTAEGVEEQYF
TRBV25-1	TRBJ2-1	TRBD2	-	TGTGCCAGCAGTCCCTCGGGCGGGAGGTCCTACAATGAGCAGTTCTTC	CASSPSGGRSYNEQFF
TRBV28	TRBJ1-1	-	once	TGTGCCAGCAGTTCCCTCTCAGAAAACACTGAAGCTTTCTTT	CASSSLSENTEAFF
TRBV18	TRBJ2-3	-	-	TGTGCCAGCCGTGACGGCAGGGGAACAGATACGCAGTATTTT	CASRDGRGTDTQYF
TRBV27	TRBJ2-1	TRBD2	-	TGTGCCAGCAGTTTGGAGGTTAGCGGGTGGAATGAGCAGTTCTTC	CASSLEVSGWNEQFF
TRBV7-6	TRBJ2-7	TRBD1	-	TGTGCCAGCAGCTTAGAGGCAGGGGGTTTGACTTACGAGCAGTACTTC	CASSLEAGGLTYEQYF
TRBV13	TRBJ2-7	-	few	TGTGCCAGCAGCCCCAACCCCAGGGTAAGGTACGAGCAGTACTTC	CASSPNPRVRYEQYF
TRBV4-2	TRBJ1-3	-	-	TGTGCCAGCAGCCCCCTGGGGGGGCTCAGCTCTGGAAACACCATATATTTT	CASSPLGGLSSGNTIYF
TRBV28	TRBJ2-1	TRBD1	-	TGTGCCAGCAGTTTAGGATGGCAGGGGGCGGTCAATGAGCAGTTCTTC	CASSLGWQGAVNEQFF
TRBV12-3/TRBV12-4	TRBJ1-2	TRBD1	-	TGTGCCAGCAGCTACGACAGGGGCTTTACCTATGGCTACACCTTC	CASSYDRGFTYGYTF
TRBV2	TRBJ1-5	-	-	TGTGCCAGCAGTGATTTCACTAGCAATCAGCCCCAGCATTTT	CASSDFTSNQPQHF
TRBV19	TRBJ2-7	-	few	TGTGCCAGTAGTATAGGCTTCCAGGGCGGCGAGCAGTACTTC	CASSIGFQGGEQYF
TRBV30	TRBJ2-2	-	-	TGTGCCTGGAGTGACGGAAACGCCGGGGAGCTGTTTTTT	CAWSDGNAGELFF
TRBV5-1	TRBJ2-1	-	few	TGCGCCAGCAGCTTTTCCTCAGGGATCAATGAGCAGTTCTTC	CASSFSSGINEQFF
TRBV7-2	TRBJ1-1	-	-	TGTGCCAGCAGCTCCAACTGGGGACCCCCGAACACTGAAGCTTTCTTT	CASSSNWGPPNTEAFF
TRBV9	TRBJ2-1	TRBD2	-	TGTGCCAGCAGCGTTAGCGGGAGGGCAGGGAATGAGCAGTTCTTC	CASSVSGRAGNEQFF
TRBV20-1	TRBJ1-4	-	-	TGCAGTGCTACGACAGGCGATCCAAATGAAAAACTGTTTTTT	CSATTGDPNEKLFF
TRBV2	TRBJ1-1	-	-	TGTGCCAGCACCCAAGGCACTGAAGCTTTCTTT	CASTQGTEAFF
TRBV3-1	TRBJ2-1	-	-	TGTGCCAGCAGCCAAGGACGGGAGATCCTACTCAATGAGCAGTTCTTC	CASSQGREILLNEQFF